The 30 T cell receptor beta chains reported below all come from one sample, sequenced in a study of T-cell reconstitution after alpha-beta-depleted transplantation in children. A TCRbeta library incorporating unique molecular identifiers was prepared. TCRdb processed the PCR reads anew with MiXCR; each CDR3 protein has one entry. The data show 300,000 or so distinct CDR3 sequences, with more than 8% seen just once and around a tenth held by the top ten. Source: PBMCs from the stem cell graft donor, taken from the stem cell graft. The source of these receptors is a human donor who donated a stem cell graft to a child with SCID.

The chain employs TRBV2 and TRBJ1-6, with 7 bases that match TRBD1. CDR3 length: 14 residues. V dropped 7 bases and J dropped 7; count of bases not matched to a gene: 7. Germline-derived CDR1 and CDR2 are SNHLY and FYNNEI. The CDR3 nucleotides are TGTGCCAGCAACACCGGGGACAGAAATTCACCCCTCCACTTT. This codes for CASNTGDRNSPLHF. Filled out from reference TRBV2 and TRBJ1-6, the complete variable domain reads EPEVTQTPSHQVTQMGQEVILRCVPISNHLYFYWYRQILGQKVEFLVSFYNNEISEKSEIFDDQFSVERPDGSNFTLKIRSTKLEDSAMYFCASNTGDRNSPLHFGNGTRLTVT.

This clonotype was seen a handful of times. The V and J genes are TRBV12-3 or TRBV12-4 and TRBJ2-6; D possibly corresponds to TRBD1 (8 bases). Trimming pared 2 bases from V and 1 base from J, leaving 12 bases between. The CDR3 consists of 17 residues. Here the CDR3 DNA reads TGTGCCAGCAGTTTACACAGGGGGGGTTCTGGGGCCAACGTCCTGACTTTC. Amino acids: CASSLHRGGSGANVLTF.

About this clonotype: This may stem from a read error, because a much larger clone lies one nucleotide away. The V and J genes are TRBV3-1 and TRBJ2-3; D is ambiguous. Germline-derived CDR1 and CDR2 are LGHDT and YNNKEL (reference sequence). There are 14 residues in the CDR3. The CDR3 sequence: CASSQEWSTDTEYF. As DNA, the CDR3 is TGTGCCAGCAGCCAAGAATGGAGTACAGATACGGAGTATTTT.

This clonotype occurred many times. V is TRBV5-6 and J is TRBJ2-2; 9 bases match TRBD2. The CDR3 covers 17 residues. Germline V gene lookup returns CDR1 SGHDT and CDR2 YYEEEE. Unmatched junction bases numbered 7, after V lost 4 bases and J lost 0 bases. In DNA form, the CDR3 reads TGTGCCAGCAGCCTTATAGCGGGGGCGACGAACACCGGGGAGCTGTTTTTT. Its protein product is CASSLIAGATNTGELFF.

J is TRBJ1-1 and V is TRBV12-3 or TRBV12-4; TRBD1 aligns across 9 bases. V gave up 3 bases and J gave up 4 bases; unmatched junction bases: 6. The CDR3 is made up of 15 amino acids. The CDR3 region has the DNA TGTGCCAGCAGTTTGGGACAGGGAGGGTTCACTGAAGCTTTCTTT. It encodes CASSLGQGGFTEAFF.

This clonotype showed up many times. This sequence joins TRBV5-1 and TRBJ1-2; 7 nucleotides agree with TRBD1. V was clipped by 0 bases and J by 7 bases; unmatched bases: 0. The CDR3 consists of 12 residues. Germline V lookup: CDR1 SGHRS, CDR2 YFSETQ. CDR3 region: CASSLDRGGYTF. The CDR3 DNA follows: TGCGCCAGCAGCTTGGACAGGGGTGGCTACACCTTC.

The chain links TRBV12-3 or TRBV12-4 to TRBJ2-1; TRBD2 matches 13 bases. Trimming removed 5 bases from V and 2 bases from J; junction bases left unmatched: 6. The CDR3 covers 17 residues. The CDR3 DNA follows: TGTGCCAGCAGTACCCGGGGACTAGCGGGGCCCTACAATGAGCAGTTCTTC. This gives the protein CASSTRGLAGPYNEQFF.

V usage is TRBV6-1 and J usage is TRBJ2-5; 11 positions agree with TRBD2. Germline V gene lookup returns CDR1 MNHNS and CDR2 SASEGT. This CDR3 spans 16 amino acids. V trimming: 3 bases; J trimming: 0 bases; junction bases outside the gene matches: 3. The CDR3 sequence: CASSDRLAGYQETQYF. In nucleotides, the CDR3 is TGTGCCAGCAGTGACAGACTAGCGGGGTACCAAGAGACCCAGTACTTC.

The chain uses TRBV7-6 and TRBJ2-1; tentatively, D is TRBD2 (5 bases). The CDR3 extends over 13 amino acids. The germline gives CDR1 SGHVS, CDR2 FNYEAQ. V was shortened by 6 bases and J by 6 bases, with 12 bases between the two germline ends. As DNA, the CDR3 is TGTGCCAGCAGGTCGGCCAGCGGCAATGAGCAGTTCTTC. It is translated as CASRSASGNEQFF.

Ten or more counts support this clonotype. The rearrangement uses TRBV6-2 or TRBV6-3 and TRBJ2-1; D is uncertain. There are 17 residues in the CDR3. Trimming pared 6 bases from V and 2 bases from J, leaving 20 bases between. Germline lookup yields CDR1 MNHEY and CDR2 SVGEGT. The CDR3 coding sequence is TGTGCCAGCAGACTACGCCGCACAAAAAGCCCCTACAATGAGCAGTTCTTC. This translates into CASRLRRTKSPYNEQFF.

The chain employs TRBV6-1 and TRBJ1-1; D is undetermined. Between the trimmed V and J ends, which lost 3 bases and 2 bases, there was a span of 7 bases. The CDR3 is 13 amino acids. The germline CDR1 and CDR2 sequences are MNHNS and SASEGT. CDR3 bases: TGTGCCAGCAGTGATGACCCTAACACTGAAGCTTTCTTT. Translated: CASSDDPNTEAFF.

The rearrangement links TRBV5-1 to TRBJ1-1, with unresolved D. The CDR3 consists of 12 residues. Trimming pared 0 bases from V and 4 bases from J, leaving 4 bases between. Germline loops: CDR1 SGHRS, CDR2 YFSETQ. CDR3 in amino acids: CASSLEPTEAFF. In nucleotides, the CDR3 is TGCGCCAGCAGCTTGGAACCCACTGAAGCTTTCTTT. The full variable domain, its missing parts supplied by reference TRBV5-1 and TRBJ1-1, is KAGVTQTPRYLIKTRGQQVTLSCSPISGHRSVSWYQQTPGQGLQFLFEYFSETQRNKGNFPGRFSGRQFSNSRSEMNVSTLELGDSALYLCASSLEPTEAFFGQGTRLTVV.

The rearrangement joins TRBV2 to TRBJ1-6; D remains unclear. The V end lost 10 bases, the J end lost 12 bases, and 16 bases lay between the germline ends. This CDR3 has 12 residues. Germline values: CDR1 SNHLY, CDR2 FYNNEI. The CDR3 DNA reads TGTGCCACCCCCCGTGGGGTCGGACCCCTCCACTTT. Its translation is CATPRGVGPLHF.

This clonotype was seen ten or more times. V and J are TRBV6-1 and TRBJ2-1; weak D call: TRBD2 (6 bases). Per germline, CDR1 MNHNS and CDR2 SASEGT. The CDR3 length is 16 residues. The ends were cut back, 7 bases at V and 6 bases at J, with 22 bases in the middle. The CDR3 here is CASNHGRGTLTNEQFF. CDR3 nucleotide sequence: TGTGCCAGCAACCACGGGCGGGGCACATTAACCAATGAGCAGTTCTTC.

The chain employs TRBV7-9 and TRBJ1-5; D uncertain. Germline V CDR1 and CDR2: SEHNR, FQNEAQ (reference sequence). The V and J ends lost 5 bases and 6 bases respectively, with 14 bases between them. The CDR3 is 14 residues long. The CDR3 DNA reads TGTGCCAGCAGCCCCGGCCGGACGGGTCAGCCCCAGCATTTT. Residues: CASSPGRTGQPQHF.

This clonotype was seen at least ten times. This chain connects TRBV18 to TRBJ2-6, with 11 bases identical to TRBD1. The CDR3 length is 18 residues. CDR1 and CDR2 (germline): KGHSH, LQKENI. J gave up 2 bases and V 3 bases, and 6 bases lay outside the gene matches. CDR3 sequence reads: CASSPQDRGLTGANVLTF. In DNA, the CDR3 is TGTGCCAGCTCACCTCAGGACAGGGGGCTAACTGGGGCCAACGTCCTGACTTTC.

This clonotype was counted at least ten times. The genes are TRBV5-1 and TRBJ2-5; 10 bases match TRBD2. The CDR3 runs 14 residues. CDR1 is SGHRS and CDR2 is YFSETQ in the germline V gene. The J segment lost 3 bases and the V segment lost 4 bases, leaving 3 bases of the junction unmatched. The CDR3 sequence: CASSGTSGEETQYF. As DNA, the CDR3 is TGCGCCAGCAGCGGCACTAGCGGGGAAGAGACCCAGTACTTC. The full variable domain, rest sourced from reference TRBV5-1 and TRBJ2-5, is KAGVTQTPRYLIKTRGQQVTLSCSPISGHRSVSWYQQTPGQGLQFLFEYFSETQRNKGNFPGRFSGRQFSNSRSEMNVSTLELGDSALYLCASSGTSGEETQYFGPGTRLLVL.

This clonotype was detected only a few times. V and J are TRBV20-1 and TRBJ1-1; no firm D call. CDR1 DFQATT and CDR2 SNEGSKA come from the germline V gene (reference sequence). Trimming took off 6 bases at V and 7 bases at J, with 24 bases between the two ends. CDR3 length: 15 residues. The CDR3 region is CSARLLKAPINEAFF. The DNA for the CDR3 is TGCAGTGCCCGACTACTCAAAGCACCCATAAATGAAGCTTTCTTT.

In this sample, this clonotype turned up a few times. The chain combines TRBV6-1 with TRBJ1-1; a weak D match, TRBD1 (5 bases). CDR3 size: 14 residues. The V end lost 3 bases, the J end lost 2 bases, and 10 bases lay between the germline ends. The germline V gene encodes CDR1 MNHNS and CDR2 SASEGT. The CDR3 is CASSEAGRNTEAFF. CDR3 nucleotide sequence: TGTGCCAGCAGTGAGGCAGGGAGAAACACTGAAGCTTTCTTT.

This clonotype was seen a handful of times. For the CDR3, the DNA is TGCGCCAGTCGGGGCGGGGAGTACAATGAGCAGTTCTTC. Amino acids: CASRGGEYNEQFF. The gene calls are TRBV5-1 and TRBJ2-1; TRBD2 is a possible D gene (6 bases). Germline V gives CDR1 SGHRS, CDR2 YFSETQ. The length of the CDR3 is 13 residues. The V end lost 8 bases, the J end lost 4 bases, and 13 bases lay between the germline ends.

This clonotype was detected a few times. The J gene is TRBJ2-3, the V gene TRBV5-1, with 11 bases identical to TRBD2. The CDR3 has 15 amino acids. J gave up 6 bases and V 4 bases, and 7 bases lay outside the gene matches. Germline assignment: CDR1 SGHRS and CDR2 YFSETQ. CDR3 coding DNA: TGCGCCAGCAGCCTAGCGGGGGGCCAGAAGGATACGCAGTATTTT. It yields the protein CASSLAGGQKDTQYF.

This clonotype showed up just a few times. A read error may produce the germline difference seen at one junction end. This chain joins TRBV12-3 or TRBV12-4 and TRBJ2-5, with D unclear. CDR3 size: 13 residues. Here the CDR3 DNA reads TGTGCCAGCAGTTTAGGTCCACAAGGGACCCAGTACTTC. Amino acid sequence: CASSLGPQGTQYF.

The chain carries TRBV2 and TRBJ2-3, with D perhaps matching TRBD2 (7 bases). The germline gives CDR1 SNHLY, CDR2 FYNNEI. CDR3 length equals 14 residues. V lost 7 bases and J 0 bases, leaving 11 bases between the germline ends. The CDR3 nucleotides are TGTGCCAGCAATTGGGGGGGCAGCACAGATACGCAGTATTTT. Its translation is CASNWGGSTDTQYF. The full variable domain, in which reference TRBV2 and TRBJ2-3 provide the parts outside the CDR3, is EPEVTQTPSHQVTQMGQEVILRCVPISNHLYFYWYRQILGQKVEFLVSFYNNEISEKSEIFDDQFSVERPDGSNFTLKIRSTKLEDSAMYFCASNWGGSTDTQYFGPGTRLTVL.

This clonotype was observed a handful of times. CDR3 loop: CASTLVLSGANVLTF. The CDR3 region has the DNA TGTGCCAGCACCCTCGTCCTATCTGGGGCCAACGTCCTGACTTTC. The chain links TRBV7-9 to TRBJ2-6, with unresolved D. CDR3 length: 15 residues. V lost 7 bases, J lost 1 base, and 11 bases lay in between. Germline V gene lookup returns CDR1 SEHNR and CDR2 FQNEAQ (reference sequence).

This clonotype was counted only a few times. This rearrangement joins TRBV7-9 to TRBJ1-2; 7 bases are a match to TRBD1. This CDR3 comprises 14 residues. With V trimmed by 5 bases and J by 4 bases, 7 bases remained unmatched. From germline, CDR1 is SEHNR and CDR2 FQNEAQ (reference sequence). The CDR3 loop reads CASSVDRALYGYTF. The CDR3 DNA sequence: TGTGCCAGCAGCGTAGACAGGGCCCTCTATGGCTACACCTTC.

This sequence joins TRBV6-5 and TRBJ2-5; TRBD2 matches at 11 bases. There are 16 residues in the CDR3. The germline V gene has CDR1 MNHEY and CDR2 SVGAGI. J was trimmed by 2 bases and V by 0 bases; bases with no gene match: 2. The CDR3 DNA is TGTGCCAGCAGTTACTCCCTAGCGGGGGGACAAGAGACCCAGTACTTC. Protein product: CASSYSLAGGQETQYF.

This clonotype was seen repeatedly, ten times or more. This chain uses TRBV12-3 or TRBV12-4 with TRBJ2-7, with D perhaps TRBD1 (5 bases). CDR3 length: 12 residues. Trimming shortened V by 6 bases and J by 4 bases, and 10 bases separated the two germline ends. The CDR3 region has the DNA TGTGCCAGCAGGGGTGACAGATACGAGCAGTACTTC. It is translated as CASRGDRYEQYF.

This clonotype was counted only a few times. The rearrangement uses TRBV5-1 and TRBJ2-3, with 8 bases identical to TRBD1. Germline V gene sequence: CDR1 SGHRS, CDR2 YFSETQ. V trimming: 1 base; J trimming: 5 bases; junction bases outside the gene matches: 0. CDR3 length equals 13 residues. This CDR3 is CASSLTGGDTQYF. In DNA, the CDR3 is TGCGCCAGCAGCTTGACAGGGGGAGATACGCAGTATTTT. Using reference TRBV5-1 and TRBJ2-3 for the parts outside the CDR3, the full variable domain is KAGVTQTPRYLIKTRGQQVTLSCSPISGHRSVSWYQQTPGQGLQFLFEYFSETQRNKGNFPGRFSGRQFSNSRSEMNVSTLELGDSALYLCASSLTGGDTQYFGPGTRLTVL.

Ten or more counts support this clonotype. The chain couples TRBV29-1 to TRBJ1-1; perhaps TRBD1 as D (6 bases). Germline values: CDR1 SQVTM, CDR2 ANQGSEA. The CDR3 extends over 13 amino acids. The germline V and J ends were trimmed by 3 bases and 1 base, with 9 bases remaining between them. The CDR3 DNA reads TGCAGCGTTGAGTGGGGGCGGAACACTGAAGCTTTCTTT. Its protein is CSVEWGRNTEAFF.

This clonotype has only a few counts. The chain couples TRBV20-1 to TRBJ2-3, with 7 nucleotides matching TRBD1. V lost 0 bases, J lost 1 base, and 13 bases stayed unmatched. This CDR3 spans 18 amino acids. In germline, CDR1 is DFQATT, CDR2 SNEGSKA (reference sequence). The CDR3 here is CSARDVGQTGPGTDTQYF. CDR3 bases: TGCAGTGCTAGAGATGTCGGACAGACAGGGCCTGGCACAGATACGCAGTATTTT.